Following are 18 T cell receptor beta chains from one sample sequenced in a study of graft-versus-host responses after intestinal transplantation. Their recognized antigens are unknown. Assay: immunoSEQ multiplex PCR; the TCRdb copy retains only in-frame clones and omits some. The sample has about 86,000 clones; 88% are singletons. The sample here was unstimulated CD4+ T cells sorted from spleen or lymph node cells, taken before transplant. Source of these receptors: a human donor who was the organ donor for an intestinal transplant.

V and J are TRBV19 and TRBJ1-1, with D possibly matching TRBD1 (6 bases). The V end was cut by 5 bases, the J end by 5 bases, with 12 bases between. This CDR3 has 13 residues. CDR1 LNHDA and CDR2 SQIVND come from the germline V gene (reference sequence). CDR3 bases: TGTGCCAGTAGTTCAGGGGTGAGGACTGAAGCTTTCTTT. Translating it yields CASSSGVRTEAFF. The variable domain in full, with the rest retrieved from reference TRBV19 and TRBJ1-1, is DGGITQSPKYLFRKEGQNVTLSCEQNLNHDAMYWYRQDPGQGLRLIYYSQIVNDFQKGDIAEGYSVSREKKESFPLTVTSAQKNPTAFYLCASSSGVRTEAFFGQGTRLTVV.

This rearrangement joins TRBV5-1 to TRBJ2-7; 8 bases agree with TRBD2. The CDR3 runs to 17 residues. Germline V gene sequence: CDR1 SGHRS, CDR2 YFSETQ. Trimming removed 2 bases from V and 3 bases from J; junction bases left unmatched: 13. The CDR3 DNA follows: TGCGCCAGCAGCTTTGAGGTGTCTAGCGGGCTGGGCTACGAGCAGTACTTC. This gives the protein CASSFEVSSGLGYEQYF.

The CDR3, as DNA: TGTGCCAGCAGCTTGGCCCCGGACAGGCGACACTATGGCTACACCTTC. Protein: CASSLAPDRRHYGYTF. The rearrangement links TRBV5-6 to TRBJ1-2; TRBD1 matches 7 bases. This CDR3 comprises 16 residues. In germline, CDR1 is SGHDT, CDR2 YYEEEE. Losses at the gene ends were 0 bases for V and 3 bases for J; bases not matched to a gene: 8. Supplemented by reference TRBV5-6 and TRBJ1-2, the full variable domain reads DAGVTQSPTHLIKTRGQQVTLRCSPKSGHDTVSWYQQALGQGPQFIFQYYEEEERQRGNFPDRFSGHQFPNYSSELNVNALLLGDSALYLCASSLAPDRRHYGYTFGSGTRLTVV.

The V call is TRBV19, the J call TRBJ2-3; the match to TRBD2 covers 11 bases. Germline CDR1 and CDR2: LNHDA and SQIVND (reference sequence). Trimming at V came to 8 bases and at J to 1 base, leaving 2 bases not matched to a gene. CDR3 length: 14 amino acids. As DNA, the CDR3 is TGTGCCAGTCGACTAGCGGGGCGCACAGATACGCAGTATTTT. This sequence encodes CASRLAGRTDTQYF. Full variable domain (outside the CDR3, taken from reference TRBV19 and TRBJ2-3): DGGITQSPKYLFRKEGQNVTLSCEQNLNHDAMYWYRQDPGQGLRLIYYSQIVNDFQKGDIAEGYSVSREKKESFPLTVTSAQKNPTAFYLCASRLAGRTDTQYFGPGTRLTVL.

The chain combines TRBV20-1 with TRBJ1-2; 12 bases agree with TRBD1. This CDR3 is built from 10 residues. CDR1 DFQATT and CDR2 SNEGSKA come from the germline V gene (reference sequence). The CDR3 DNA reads TGCAGCGCCTGGGACAGGGGGCCCACCTTC. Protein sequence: CSAWDRGPTF.

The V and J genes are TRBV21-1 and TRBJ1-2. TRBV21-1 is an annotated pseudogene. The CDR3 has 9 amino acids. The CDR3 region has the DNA TGTGCCACCTGGGAGAGCGACACCTTC. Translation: CATWESDTF.

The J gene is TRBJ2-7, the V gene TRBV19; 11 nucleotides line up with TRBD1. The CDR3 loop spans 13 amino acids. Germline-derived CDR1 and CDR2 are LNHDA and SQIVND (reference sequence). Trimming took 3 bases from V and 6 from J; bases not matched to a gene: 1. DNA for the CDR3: TGTGCCAGTAGTATGGACAGGGGGCGCGAGCAGTACTTC. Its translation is CASSMDRGREQYF.

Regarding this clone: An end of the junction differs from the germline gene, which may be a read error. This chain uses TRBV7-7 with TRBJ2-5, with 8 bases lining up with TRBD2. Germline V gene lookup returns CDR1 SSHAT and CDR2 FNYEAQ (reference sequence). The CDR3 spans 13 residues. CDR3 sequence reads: CASSLGLAETQYF. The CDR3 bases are TGTGCTAGCAGCTTAGGACTAGCAGAGACCCAGTACTTC.

In DNA, the CDR3 is TGTGCCAGCAGCTTATCGGACTATGGCTACACCTTC. This gives the protein CASSLSDYGYTF. V and J are TRBV7-9 and TRBJ1-2; D ambiguous. This CDR3 comprises 12 residues. The germline V gene encodes CDR1 SEHNR and CDR2 FQNEAQ (reference sequence). V lost 2 bases to trimming and J lost 3 bases, with 4 bases between them.

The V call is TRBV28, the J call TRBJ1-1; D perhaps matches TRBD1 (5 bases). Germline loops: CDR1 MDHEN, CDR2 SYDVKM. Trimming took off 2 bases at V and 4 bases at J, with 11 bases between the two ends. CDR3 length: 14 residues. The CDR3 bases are TGTGCCAGCAGTTTAGCAGGGCGGTCCACTGAAGCTTTCTTT. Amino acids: CASSLAGRSTEAFF.

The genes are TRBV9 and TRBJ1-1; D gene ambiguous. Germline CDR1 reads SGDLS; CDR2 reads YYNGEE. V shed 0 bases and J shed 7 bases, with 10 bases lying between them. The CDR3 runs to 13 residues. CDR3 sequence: CASSVVGRDEAFF. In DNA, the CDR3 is TGTGCCAGCAGCGTAGTTGGGCGGGATGAAGCTTTCTTT.

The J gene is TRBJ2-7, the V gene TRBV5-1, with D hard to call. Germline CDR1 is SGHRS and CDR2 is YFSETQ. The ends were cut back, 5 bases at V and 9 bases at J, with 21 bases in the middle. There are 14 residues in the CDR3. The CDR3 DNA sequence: TGCGCCAGCAGTCCTGCTAGGCGGAGTACCAGGCAGTACTTC. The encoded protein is CASSPARRSTRQYF.

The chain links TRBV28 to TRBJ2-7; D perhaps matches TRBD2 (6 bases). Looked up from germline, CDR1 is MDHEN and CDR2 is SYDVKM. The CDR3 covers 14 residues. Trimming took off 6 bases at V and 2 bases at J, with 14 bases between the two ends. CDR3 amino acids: CASSSWGGAYEQYF. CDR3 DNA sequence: TGTGCCAGCAGCTCCTGGGGAGGTGCCTACGAGCAGTACTTC.

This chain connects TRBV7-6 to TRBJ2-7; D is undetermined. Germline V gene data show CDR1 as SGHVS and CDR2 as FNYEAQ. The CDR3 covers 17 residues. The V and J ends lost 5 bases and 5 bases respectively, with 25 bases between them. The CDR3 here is CASSPFGRQAIPHEQYF. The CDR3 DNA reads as TGTGCCAGCAGCCCGTTTGGGCGACAAGCTATACCCCACGAGCAGTACTTC.

CDR3 residues: CASSATGGAYEQYF. The CDR3 DNA reads TGTGCCAGCAGCGCGACAGGGGGTGCCTACGAGCAGTACTTC. This chain uses TRBV5-4 with TRBJ2-7; TRBD1 aligns across 9 bases. The CDR3 length is 14 residues. Trimming at V came to 4 bases and at J to 2 bases, leaving 4 bases not matched to a gene. In germline, CDR1 is SGHNT, CDR2 YYREEE (reference sequence).

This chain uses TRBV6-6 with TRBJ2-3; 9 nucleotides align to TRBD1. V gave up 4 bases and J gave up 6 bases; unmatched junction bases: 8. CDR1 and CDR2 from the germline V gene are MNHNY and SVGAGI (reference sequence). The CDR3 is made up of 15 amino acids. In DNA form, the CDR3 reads TGTGCCAGCAGTTTTCGGGACAGGGCTCCGGATACGCAGTATTTT. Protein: CASSFRDRAPDTQYF.

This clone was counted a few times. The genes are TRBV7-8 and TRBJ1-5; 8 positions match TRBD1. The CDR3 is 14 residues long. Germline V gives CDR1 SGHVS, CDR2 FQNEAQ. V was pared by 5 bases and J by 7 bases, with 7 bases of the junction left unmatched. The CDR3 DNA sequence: TGTGCCAGCAGCCCCAACAGGGGGAGGCAGCCCCAGCATTTT. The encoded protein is CASSPNRGRQPQHF.

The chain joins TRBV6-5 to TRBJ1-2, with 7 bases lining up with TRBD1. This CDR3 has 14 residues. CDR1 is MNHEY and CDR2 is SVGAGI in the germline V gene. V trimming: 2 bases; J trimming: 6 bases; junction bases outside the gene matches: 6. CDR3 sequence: CASSYVGGVNGYTF. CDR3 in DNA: TGTGCCAGCAGTTACGTAGGGGGCGTCAATGGCTACACCTTC.